This section outlines one T cell receptor beta chain sequence together with its context. Its antigen remains unknown. This record belongs to a study of regulatory T cells in long-lasting Graves disease. Turning to the study itself: Persistent Graves' disease required over 5 years of antithyroid drugs and positive TSH receptor antibodies.

The time point is: persistent/refractory GD, antithyroid drugs over 5 years with positive TRAb. There was RNA extracted from PBMCs, and the TCR library was made from it. For TCR beta, libraries came from iRepertoire HTBI primers and Arm-PCR of CDR3 regions. As originally analysed: The samples yielded some 62 TRBV and 13 to 15 TRBJ segments. In TCRdb, the multiplex PCR reads were re-called with MiXCR into one record per CDR3 protein. What appears here as the V and J calls and clone size reflects TCRdb's work, not the paper's. The table has 400,000 to 600,000 distinct CDR3 sequences, 20% to 25% seen once. V was pared by 4 bases and J by 5 bases, with 12 bases between. Germline loops: CDR1 SGHDT, CDR2 YYEEEE. The CDR3 loop spans 13 amino acids. The study, taken as a whole, reports: Persistent disease favored TRBV28, TRBJ1-2 and TRBJ2-5. Persistent Graves' patients showed less TCR diversity than newly diagnosed ones.

The rearrangement uses TRBV5-6 and TRBJ1-1; D call uncertain. The clonotype originates from a female donor with Graves disease. The specimen was peripheral blood mononuclear cells (PBMCs), collected when the disease was refractory, from a patient treated with antithyroid drugs. CDR3 in amino acids: CASSTDGVTEAFF. Written as DNA, the CDR3 is TGTGCCAGCAGCACGGACGGGGTAACTGAAGCTTTCTTT.